Below, 22 T cell receptor beta chains from the same sample are listed, as sequenced in a study of T cell responses to AZD1222 COVID-19 vaccine. Clones were sequenced by immunoSEQ multiplex PCR, and TCRdb holds only the in-frame ones, with some missing. This table has roughly 140,000 clones, about 93% appearing once. Sample: peripheral blood, taken on day 0 of AZD1222 vaccination. The source of these receptors is an adult in good health.

This clone was detected once. This chain joins TRBV5-1 and TRBJ2-7; 9 bases match TRBD2. The CDR3 sequence is 16 residues long. V shed 4 bases, J shed 2 bases, and the junction held 10 bases outside the gene matches. Germline CDR1 is SGHRS and CDR2 is YFSETQ. The CDR3, as DNA: TGCGCCAGCAGCACGGTAGCGGGAGAAGGCGCCTACGAGCAGTACTTC. Translation gives CASSTVAGEGAYEQYF.

As concerns this clone: The same CDR3 arises from other DNA sequences in this sample as well. The gene calls are TRBV28 and TRBJ2-5; 8 nucleotides match TRBD1. V lost 6 bases and J lost 4; bases outside the gene matches: 7. The CDR3 is 14 amino acids. Germline-derived CDR1 and CDR2 are MDHEN and SYDVKM. The CDR3: CASSRGQGRETQYF. The CDR3 DNA reads TGTGCCAGCAGCCGTGGACAGGGTCGAGAGACCCAGTACTTC.

The rearrangement links TRBV2 to TRBJ1-5; a weak D match, TRBD1 (6 bases). The CDR3 extends over 16 amino acids. Germline values: CDR1 SNHLY, CDR2 FYNNEI. Trimming took 5 bases from V and 2 from J, leaving 16 bases between them. CDR3 DNA sequence: TGTGCCAGCAGTCTAGTCCCACAGGGAGGCAATCAGCCCCAGCATTTT. It specifies CASSLVPQGGNQPQHF.

This chain links TRBV13 with TRBJ1-6; possibly TRBD1 for D (6 bases). This CDR3 has 16 amino acids. V lost 4 bases and J lost 10, with 20 bases in between. Germline-derived CDR1 and CDR2 are PRHDT and FYEKMQ (reference sequence). The CDR3 sequence is CASSSRVGGMGSPLHF. DNA of the CDR3: TGTGCCAGCAGCTCTAGGGTCGGGGGCATGGGGTCACCCCTCCACTTT.

This chain joins TRBV11-2 and TRBJ2-7, with TRBD2 identical over 11 bases. In germline, CDR1 is SGHAT, CDR2 FQNNGV. CDR3 length equals 16 residues. The junction had 6 bases not matched to a gene; V was cut back by 5 bases and J by 0 bases. The CDR3 spells CASSRIAGGSSYEQYF. CDR3 bases: TGTGCCAGCAGCCGCATAGCGGGAGGGAGCTCCTACGAGCAGTACTTC.

The V gene is TRBV28, the J gene TRBJ2-5; the D is unclear. V shed 4 bases and J shed 1 base, with 10 bases lying between them. This CDR3 is 14 amino acids long. Per the germline V gene, CDR1 is MDHEN and CDR2 is SYDVKM. The CDR3 DNA follows: TGTGCCAGCAGTTGGCAGTCCCTCCAAGAGACCCAGTACTTC. This gives the protein CASSWQSLQETQYF.

The chain combines TRBV7-6 with TRBJ2-5; 9 bases are shared with TRBD2. The V gene end was trimmed by 1 base and the J gene end by 4 bases; junction bases not matched to a gene: 10. The CDR3 loop spans 17 amino acids. Germline CDR1 SGHVS, CDR2 FNYEAQ. In nucleotides, the CDR3 is TGTGCCAGCAGCTTAGAGGCAAGCGGGAGGTTAGCAGAGACCCAGTACTTC. It encodes CASSLEASGRLAETQYF.

The chain uses TRBV19 and TRBJ2-1, with D maybe TRBD2 (6 bases). V shed 6 bases and J shed 0 bases, with 6 bases lying between them. CDR3 length equals 13 residues. CDR1 is LNHDA, CDR2 SQIVND, per germline (reference sequence). CDR3 nucleotides: TGTGCCAGTAGCGGGAGCTCCTACAATGAGCAGTTCTTC. Translating it yields CASSGSSYNEQFF.

V and J are TRBV5-1 and TRBJ1-5, with D unresolved. The V gene's germline CDR1 is SGHRS and CDR2 YFSETQ. With 5 bases removed from V and 2 bases from J, the gap between germline ends came to 8 bases. This CDR3 is 13 amino acids long. The CDR3 region has the DNA TGCGCCAGCAGGGAAGATGGCAATCAGCCCCAGCATTTT. It is translated as CASREDGNQPQHF.

The J gene is TRBJ2-7, the V gene TRBV5-4; 9 bases fit TRBD2. V trimming: 4 bases; J trimming: 7 bases; junction bases outside the gene matches: 6. The germline gives CDR1 SGHNT, CDR2 YYREEE (reference sequence). The CDR3 contains 13 residues. CDR3: CASSGGLAREQYF. CDR3 nucleotide sequence: TGTGCCAGCAGCGGTGGACTAGCGCGGGAGCAGTACTTC.

The V gene is TRBV19, the J gene TRBJ1-5; D ambiguous. Trimming removed 4 bases from V and 1 base from J, with 11 bases in between. The CDR3 has 15 residues. CDR1 is LNHDA and CDR2 is SQIVND in the germline V gene (reference sequence). The chain's CDR3 is CASSRRENSNQPQHF. Here the CDR3 DNA reads TGTGCCAGTAGTAGGCGGGAGAACAGCAATCAGCCCCAGCATTTT.

The rearrangement links TRBV4-2 to TRBJ2-7; 7 bases align to TRBD2. After removal of 1 base from V and 2 bases from J, the junction contained 8 bases not matched to a gene. Germline V CDR1 and CDR2: LGHNA, YNFKEQ. This CDR3 comprises 16 residues. The DNA of the CDR3 is TGTGCCAGCAGCCAAGGCGCGGGAGTACAAGCCTACGAGCAGTACTTC. It is translated as CASSQGAGVQAYEQYF.

This clone was detected only a few times. The chain carries TRBV5-1 and TRBJ2-1, with 8 bases that match TRBD1. The CDR3 totals 19 residues. The V gene's germline CDR1 is SGHRS and CDR2 YFSETQ. Trimming at V came to 1 base and at J to 5 bases, leaving 17 bases not matched to a gene. CDR3 sequence reads: CASSLRSQGALRGNNEQFF. CDR3 coding DNA: TGCGCCAGCAGCTTGAGGAGTCAGGGGGCTCTCCGGGGGAACAATGAGCAGTTCTTC.

The rearrangement links TRBV27 to TRBJ1-2; no firm D call. Germline CDR1 and CDR2: MNHEY and SMNVEV (reference sequence). This CDR3 is 14 amino acids long. Deletions cut 0 bases from V and 6 bases from J, with 11 bases between. In DNA form, the CDR3 reads TGTGCCAGCAGTTTATCGATAGGGTTTCATGGCTACACCTTC. Its translation is CASSLSIGFHGYTF.

The chain employs TRBV3-1 (or the pseudogene TRBV3-2) and TRBJ1-6; D is perhaps TRBD1 (6 bases). V was cut by 4 bases and J by 5 bases, with 15 bases left in between. Germline-derived CDR1 and CDR2 are LGHDT and YNNKEL (reference sequence). The CDR3 length is 16 residues. This CDR3 reads CASSRGGAGNNSPLHF. CDR3 DNA: TGTGCCAGCAGCCGGGGGGGCGCGGGTAATAATTCACCCCTCCACTTT.

This chain connects TRBV19 to TRBJ2-3, with 8 bases fitting TRBD1. This CDR3 is 16 amino acids long. The V gene's germline CDR1 is LNHDA and CDR2 SQIVND (reference sequence). With 5 bases clipped from V and 1 base from J, the junction kept 8 bases outside the gene matches. CDR3 nucleotides: TGTGCCAGTAGTCCCCAAGACAGGGGAGGCACAGATACGCAGTATTTT. This encodes CASSPQDRGGTDTQYF.

The chain couples TRBV7-6 to TRBJ2-1; 16 nucleotides match TRBD2. The CDR3 covers 20 residues. J gave up 8 bases and V 3 bases, and 16 bases lay outside the gene matches. Looked up from germline, CDR1 is SGHVS and CDR2 is FNYEAQ. The DNA of the CDR3 is TGTGCCAGCAGCTTCGGGACCGGGACTAGCGGGAGGGCTCGTCTGTATGAGCAGTTCTTC. Protein product: CASSFGTGTSGRARLYEQFF. Supplemented by reference TRBV7-6 and TRBJ2-1, the full variable domain reads GAGVSQSPRYKVTKRGQDVALRCDPISGHVSLYWYRQALGQGPEFLTYFNYEAQQDKSGLPNDRFSAERPEGSISTLTIQRTEQRDSAMYRCASSFGTGTSGRARLYEQFFGPGTRLTVL.

This clone was seen a single time. This sequence joins TRBV19 and TRBJ2-1; 14 bases map to TRBD2. CDR1 and CDR2 (germline): LNHDA, SQIVND (reference sequence). This CDR3 contains 15 residues. Trimming took 5 bases from V and 8 from J; bases not matched to a gene: 5. The CDR3, as DNA: TGTGCCAGTAGTTCCAGGACTAGCGGGAGGTATGAGCAGTTCTTC. It encodes CASSSRTSGRYEQFF.

V is TRBV25-1 and J is TRBJ1-4; 10 bases match TRBD1. V trimming: 4 bases; J trimming: 4 bases; junction bases outside the gene matches: 12. This CDR3 comprises 18 residues. Germline CDR1 is MGHDK and CDR2 is SYGVNS. The CDR3 coding sequence is TGTGCCAGCAGTGCCGGGACAGGGGCCTCATTCTATAATGAAAAACTGTTTTTT. Translated, it gives CASSAGTGASFYNEKLFF. The variable domain in full, completed from reference TRBV25-1 and TRBJ1-4, reads EADIYQTPRYLVIGTGKKITLECSQTMGHDKMYWYQQDPGMELHLIHYSYGVNSTEKGDLSSESTVSRIRTEHFPLTLESARPSHTSQYLCASSAGTGASFYNEKLFFGSGTQLSVL.

The genes are TRBV6-5 and TRBJ2-1; 8 bases agree with TRBD2. Germline-derived CDR1 and CDR2 are MNHEY and SVGAGI. CDR3 length equals 14 residues. The trim removed 7 bases at V and 9 bases at J, leaving 11 bases unmatched. The CDR3 is CASNKPGLVGEQFF. The CDR3 DNA sequence: TGTGCCAGCAATAAACCGGGACTAGTGGGTGAGCAGTTCTTC.

The chain combines TRBV7-9 with TRBJ2-7; 10 nucleotides line up with TRBD2. In germline, CDR1 is SEHNR, CDR2 FQNEAQ (reference sequence). V was pared by 8 bases and J by 7 bases, with 8 bases of the junction left unmatched. The CDR3 runs to 13 residues. CDR3 protein: CASRPGLALEQYF. CDR3 bases: TGTGCCAGCCGCCCGGGACTAGCGCTAGAGCAGTACTTC.

This chain joins TRBV10-2 and TRBJ2-1, with 10 nucleotides matching TRBD2. The junction had 2 bases not matched to a gene; V was cut back by 4 bases and J by 2 bases. The CDR3 has 15 residues. The germline V gene has CDR1 WSHSY and CDR2 SAAADI. For the CDR3, the DNA is TGCGCCAGCAGTGGACTAGCGGGCACCTACAATGAGCAGTTCTTC. It codes for CASSGLAGTYNEQFF.